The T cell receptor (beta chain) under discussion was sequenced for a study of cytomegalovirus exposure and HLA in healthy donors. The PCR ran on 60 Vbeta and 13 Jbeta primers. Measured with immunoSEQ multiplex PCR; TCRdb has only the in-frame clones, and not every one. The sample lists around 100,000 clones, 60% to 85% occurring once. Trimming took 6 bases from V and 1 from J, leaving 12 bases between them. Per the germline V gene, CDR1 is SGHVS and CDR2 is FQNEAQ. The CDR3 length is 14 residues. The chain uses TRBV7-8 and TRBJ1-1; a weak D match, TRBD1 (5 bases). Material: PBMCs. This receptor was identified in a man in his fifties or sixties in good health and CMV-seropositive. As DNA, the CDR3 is TGTGCCAGCAGTCTAGGAAGGGGGAACACTGAAGCTTTCTTT. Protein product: CASSLGRGNTEAFF.